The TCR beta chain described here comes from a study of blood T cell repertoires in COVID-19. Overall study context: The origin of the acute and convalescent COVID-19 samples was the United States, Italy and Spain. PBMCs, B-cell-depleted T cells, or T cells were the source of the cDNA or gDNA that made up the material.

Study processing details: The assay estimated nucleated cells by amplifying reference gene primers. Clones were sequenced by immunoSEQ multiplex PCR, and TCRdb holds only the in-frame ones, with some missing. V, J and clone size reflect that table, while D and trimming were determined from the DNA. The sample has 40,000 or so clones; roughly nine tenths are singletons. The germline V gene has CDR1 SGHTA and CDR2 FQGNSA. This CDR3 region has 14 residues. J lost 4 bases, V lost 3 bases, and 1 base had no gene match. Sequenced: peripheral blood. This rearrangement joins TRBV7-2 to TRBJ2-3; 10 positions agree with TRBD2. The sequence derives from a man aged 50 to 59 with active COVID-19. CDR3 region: CASSFSGGADTQYF. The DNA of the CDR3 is TGTGCCAGCAGCTTCAGCGGGGGGGCAGATACGCAGTATTTT.